What follows is one T cell receptor beta chain and its context. What it binds is unknown. Trimming left V 0 bases short and J 0 bases short, with 16 bases between. The CDR3 is 19 amino acids. CDR1 and CDR2 (germline): SGHNT, YYREEE (reference sequence). Investigators profiled TCR beta VDJ and CDR3 from genomic DNA template. Each CDR3 protein is one row after TCRdb ran MiXCR on the reads. The table has some 200,000 distinct CDR3 sequences, 30% to 40% seen once. The record originates from a study of CD8+CD57+ T cells in acquired aplastic anemia. Study results and limitations: Almost 30 shared CD8+ CDR3s appeared highly expressed within patients' immunodominant clones.

The chain carries TRBV5-4 and TRBJ1-6; perhaps TRBD1 as D (5 bases). This sequence was found in a human donor in good health, serving as a control. The sequenced sample was sorted CD4+, CD8+, or CD8+CD57+ T cells (not recorded which) from PBMCs. CDR3 coding DNA: TGTGCCAGCAGCTTGGATTCCGGGGCCTCGAGCTCCTATAATTCACCCCTCCACTTT. Its protein product is CASSLDSGASSSYNSPLHF.